This T cell receptor beta chain emerged from a study of cytomegalovirus exposure and HLA in healthy donors. Study results and limitations: Overall, roughly 150 TCR beta chains were annotated as cytomegalovirus-associated. Rarity held for most TCR sequences, but there were some public TCRs that occurred in many donors.

CDR1 and CDR2 (germline): MGHDK, SYGVNS. Trimming took off 8 bases at V and 0 bases at J, with 14 bases between the two ends. This CDR3 spans 15 amino acids. Assay: immunoSEQ multiplex PCR; the TCRdb copy retains only in-frame clones and omits some. This repertoire shows around 180,000 clones, about 84% found once; its top ten account for roughly 1.6%. With regard to this clone: What it binds is unknown.

This sequence was found in a woman between 18 and 29 years old in good health and CMV-seronegative. Material: PBMCs. The rearrangement uses TRBV25-1 and TRBJ1-3; D may be TRBD1 (6 bases). CDR3 amino acids: CASRTTGNSGNTIYF. CDR3 nucleotides: TGTGCCAGCCGAACTACAGGGAACTCTGGAAACACCATATATTTT.